The rows below give T cell receptor beta chains drawn from one sample of a study of human T cells and chemical hapten exposure. TCRdb processed the RACE reads anew with MiXCR; each CDR3 protein has one entry. The profile shows 150,000 to 200,000 distinct CDR3 sequences, 25% to 30% of them singletons. Sequenced here: whole blood, sampled in connection with sensitization to the hapten diphenylcyclopropenone (DPC). The source is a woman younger than 35 with alopecia areata. Some clones in this sample may be carry-over from other donors' samples. The CDR3 runs from the conserved cysteine through the conserved F or W. Clone size appears in some rows only: once, few, many, or a class for an expanded clone.

cdr3_aa: CASSTGLKETQYF; v_call: TRBV6-2/TRBV6-3; j_call: TRBJ2-5; clone_size: NA
cdr3_aa: CASTRVTPPEAFF; v_call: TRBV2; j_call: TRBJ1-1; clone_size: few
cdr3_aa: CASSYSSGKYTGELFF; v_call: TRBV6-2/TRBV6-3; j_call: TRBJ2-2; clone_size: NA
cdr3_aa: CASSLPGVSYNEQFF; v_call: TRBV28; j_call: TRBJ2-1; clone_size: few
cdr3_aa: CSASHGPGQPQHF; v_call: TRBV20-1; j_call: TRBJ1-5; clone_size: NA
cdr3_aa: CASSTGYRDRTYEQYF; v_call: TRBV21-1; j_call: TRBJ2-7; clone_size: NA
cdr3_aa: CASSLGQGGRETQYF; v_call: TRBV7-2; j_call: TRBJ2-5; clone_size: many
cdr3_aa: CASSQQGVFTEAFF; v_call: TRBV27; j_call: TRBJ1-1; clone_size: few
cdr3_aa: CASSLGTARFPTDTQYF; v_call: TRBV7-6; j_call: TRBJ2-3; clone_size: few
cdr3_aa: CASRPGGRETQYF; v_call: TRBV12-3/TRBV12-4; j_call: TRBJ2-5; clone_size: once
cdr3_aa: CSARGGILEQYF; v_call: TRBV20-1; j_call: TRBJ2-7; clone_size: NA
cdr3_aa: CASSLGAEGASQPQHF; v_call: TRBV5-6; j_call: TRBJ1-5; clone_size: NA
cdr3_aa: CASSIVGDEQYF; v_call: TRBV25-1; j_call: TRBJ2-7; clone_size: NA
cdr3_aa: CASSDSGPDYEQYF; v_call: TRBV6-4; j_call: TRBJ2-7; clone_size: NA
cdr3_aa: CASSHSSARTDTQYF; v_call: TRBV7-2; j_call: TRBJ2-3; clone_size: few
cdr3_aa: CASSYRATTSQPQHF; v_call: TRBV6-2/TRBV6-3; j_call: TRBJ1-5; clone_size: NA
cdr3_aa: CSVEASGGAGYNEQFF; v_call: TRBV29-1; j_call: TRBJ2-1; clone_size: few
cdr3_aa: CASSSALSPLETQYF; v_call: TRBV6-2/TRBV6-3; j_call: TRBJ2-5; clone_size: NA
cdr3_aa: CASSQADGYEQYF; v_call: TRBV4-3; j_call: TRBJ2-7; clone_size: few
cdr3_aa: CASSEGWRDYTF; v_call: TRBV10-2; j_call: TRBJ1-2; clone_size: NA
cdr3_aa: CATSRELVGARSPLHF; v_call: TRBV15; j_call: TRBJ1-6; clone_size: NA
cdr3_aa: CAWSRTGGLAFF; v_call: TRBV30; j_call: TRBJ1-1; clone_size: NA
cdr3_aa: CASSFGIQGYTF; v_call: TRBV5-4; j_call: TRBJ1-2; clone_size: NA
cdr3_aa: CASSFLDREADTQYF; v_call: TRBV5-6; j_call: TRBJ2-3; clone_size: many
cdr3_aa: CASSLTGGSGNTIYF; v_call: TRBV7-2; j_call: TRBJ1-3; clone_size: few
cdr3_aa: CASSSPGLARSTDTQYF; v_call: TRBV7-9; j_call: TRBJ2-3; clone_size: NA
cdr3_aa: CASSVGQGRNQPQHF; v_call: TRBV2; j_call: TRBJ1-5; clone_size: NA
cdr3_aa: CASRPRGRVETQYF; v_call: TRBV28; j_call: TRBJ2-5; clone_size: NA